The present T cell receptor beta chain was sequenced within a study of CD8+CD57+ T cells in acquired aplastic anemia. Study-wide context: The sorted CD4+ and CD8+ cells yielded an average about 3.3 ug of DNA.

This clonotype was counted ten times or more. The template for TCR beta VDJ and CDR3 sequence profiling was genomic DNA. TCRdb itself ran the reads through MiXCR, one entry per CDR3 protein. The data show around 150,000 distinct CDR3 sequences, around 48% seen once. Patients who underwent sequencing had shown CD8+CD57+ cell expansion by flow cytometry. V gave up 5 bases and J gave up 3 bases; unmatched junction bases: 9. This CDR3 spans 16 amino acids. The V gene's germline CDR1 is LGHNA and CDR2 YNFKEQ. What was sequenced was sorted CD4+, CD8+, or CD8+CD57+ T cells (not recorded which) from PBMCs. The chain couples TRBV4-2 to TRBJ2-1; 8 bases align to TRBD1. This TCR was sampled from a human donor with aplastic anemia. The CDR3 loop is CASSGLITGGYNEQFF. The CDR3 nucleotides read TGTGCCAGCAGCGGCCTCATCACAGGGGGCTACAATGAGCAGTTCTTC.